This TCR beta chain was found in a study of blood T cell repertoires in COVID-19. TCRdb's copy holds only in-frame clones and misses some; the assay was immunoSEQ multiplex PCR. The sample yields hundreds of thousands of clones, 70% to 90% seen once. The CDR3 has 15 residues. Germline V gene lookup returns CDR1 MNHEY and CDR2 SVGAGI. V was clipped by 6 bases and J by 3 bases; unmatched bases: 7. The chain carries TRBV6-5 and TRBJ2-2, with 7 bases matching TRBD2. The sequenced sample consisted of peripheral blood. The sequence came from a young man with COVID-19, enrolled during active disease. The CDR3 bases are TGTGCCAGCAGCCAGACGGGGGGTTACACCGGGGAGCTGTTTTTT. This codes for CASSQTGGYTGELFF.